This T cell receptor beta chain was sequenced during a study of shared clonotypes between healthy human individuals. Overall study context: The people who gave samples were two women and a few men aged 18 to 49. The study's findings and limits: Naive subsets generally exceeded memory subsets in estimated richness.

In the original workflow: ImmunoSEQ output lacked quality scores and full-length reads, limiting matched filtering. Sequencing was performed with immunoSEQ multiplex PCR; in TCRdb, only in-frame clones are kept and a portion is missing. Clonal size and the V and J genes are those of that table, whereas D and trimming came from the DNA. Of 100,000 to 120,000 clones in the sample, more than 65% were seen once. Notes on this clone: The antigen is not known.

Healthy HIV-negative adults without recent acute infections or vaccinations served as donors. The CDR3 has 15 residues. Deletions cut 6 bases from V and 2 bases from J, with 18 bases between. Germline loops: CDR1 SGHRS, CDR2 YFSETQ. This clonotype was obtained from a woman younger than 45 in good health. The sample taken for sequencing was memory CD8+ T cells sorted from blood. Subset meaning: CD45RO+ cells pooled with CCR7-negative TemRA cells. The chain combines TRBV5-1 with TRBJ2-7; D might be TRBD2 (5 bases). Written as DNA, the CDR3 is TGCGCCAGCACCCCGGCGACGGGGAAGGCCTACGAGCAGTACTTC. Translated: CASTPATGKAYEQYF. Variable domain in full (rest from reference TRBV5-1 and TRBJ2-7): KAGVTQTPRYLIKTRGQQVTLSCSPISGHRSVSWYQQTPGQGLQFLFEYFSETQRNKGNFPGRFSGRQFSNSRSEMNVSTLELGDSALYLCASTPATGKAYEQYFGPGTRLTVT.